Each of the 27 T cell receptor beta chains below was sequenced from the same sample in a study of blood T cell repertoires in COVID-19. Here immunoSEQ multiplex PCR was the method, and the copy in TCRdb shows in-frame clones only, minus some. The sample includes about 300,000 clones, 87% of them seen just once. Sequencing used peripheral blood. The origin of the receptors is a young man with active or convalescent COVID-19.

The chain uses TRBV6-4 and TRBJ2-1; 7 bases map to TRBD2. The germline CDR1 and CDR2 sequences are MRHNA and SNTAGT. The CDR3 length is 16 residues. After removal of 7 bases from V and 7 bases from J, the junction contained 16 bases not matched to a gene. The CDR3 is CASKSAAGEGINEQFF. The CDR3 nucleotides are TGTGCCAGCAAGTCGGCTGCGGGAGAGGGGATAAATGAGCAGTTCTTC.

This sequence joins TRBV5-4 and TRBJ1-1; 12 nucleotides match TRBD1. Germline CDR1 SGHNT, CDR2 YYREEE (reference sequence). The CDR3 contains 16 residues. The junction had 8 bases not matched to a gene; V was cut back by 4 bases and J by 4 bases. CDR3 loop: CASSRDRGRVGTEAFF. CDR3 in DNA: TGTGCCAGCAGCAGGGACAGGGGGCGAGTCGGCACTGAAGCTTTCTTT.

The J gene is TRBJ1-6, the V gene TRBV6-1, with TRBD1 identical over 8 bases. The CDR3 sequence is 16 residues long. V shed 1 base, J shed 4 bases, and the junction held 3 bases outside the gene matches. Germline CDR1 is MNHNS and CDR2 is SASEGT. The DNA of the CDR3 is TGTGCCAGCAGTGAAGACAGGGGGATTTATAATTCACCCCTCCACTTT. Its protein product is CASSEDRGIYNSPLHF.

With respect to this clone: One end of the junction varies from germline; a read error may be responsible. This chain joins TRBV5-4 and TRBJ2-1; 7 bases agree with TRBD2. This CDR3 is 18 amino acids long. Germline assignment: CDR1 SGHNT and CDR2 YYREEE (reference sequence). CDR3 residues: CASSTPGRGGMEINGQFF. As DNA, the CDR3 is TGTGCCAGCAGCACACCGGGGCGCGGGGGAATGGAAATCAATGGGCAGTTCTTC.

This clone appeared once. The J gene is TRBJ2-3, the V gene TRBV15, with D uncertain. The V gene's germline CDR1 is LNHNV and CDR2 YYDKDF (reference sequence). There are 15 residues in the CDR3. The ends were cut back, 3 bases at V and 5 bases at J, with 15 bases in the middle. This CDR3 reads CATSRTLGFEDTQYF. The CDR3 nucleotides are TGTGCCACCAGCAGGACCCTAGGTTTTGAAGATACGCAGTATTTT.

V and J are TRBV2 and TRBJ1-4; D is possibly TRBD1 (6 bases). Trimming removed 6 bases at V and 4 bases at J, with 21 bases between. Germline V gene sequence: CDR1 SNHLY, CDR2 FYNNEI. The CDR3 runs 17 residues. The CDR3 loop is CASRLRGGASFNEKLFF. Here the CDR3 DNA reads TGTGCCAGCAGGTTGCGGGGGGGCGCCTCTTTTAATGAAAAACTGTTTTTT.

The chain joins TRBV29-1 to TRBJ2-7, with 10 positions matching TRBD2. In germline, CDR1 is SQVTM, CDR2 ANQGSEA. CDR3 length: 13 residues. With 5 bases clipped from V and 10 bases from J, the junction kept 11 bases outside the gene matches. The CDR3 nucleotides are TGCAGCGTTCGGACTAGCGGTGCCCTTGGACAGTACTTC. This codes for CSVRTSGALGQYF.

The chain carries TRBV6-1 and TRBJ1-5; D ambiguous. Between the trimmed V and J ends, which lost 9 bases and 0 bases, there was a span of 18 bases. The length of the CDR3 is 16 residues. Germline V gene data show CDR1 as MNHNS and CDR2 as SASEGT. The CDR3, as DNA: TGTGCCAGTAGTCAAGGGAGGGTTTATAGCAATCAGCCCCAGCATTTT. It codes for CASSQGRVYSNQPQHF.

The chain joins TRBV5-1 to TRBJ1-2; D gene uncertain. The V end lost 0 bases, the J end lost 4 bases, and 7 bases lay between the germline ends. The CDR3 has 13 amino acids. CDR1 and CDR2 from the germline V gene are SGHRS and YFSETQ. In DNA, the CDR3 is TGCGCCAGCAGCTTGGACAGTTCCTATGGCTACACCTTC. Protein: CASSLDSSYGYTF.

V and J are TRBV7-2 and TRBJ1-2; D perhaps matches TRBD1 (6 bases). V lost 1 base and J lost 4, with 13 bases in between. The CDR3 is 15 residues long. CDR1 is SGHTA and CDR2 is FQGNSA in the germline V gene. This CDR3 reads CASSLVRTDLYGYTF. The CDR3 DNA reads TGTGCCAGCAGCTTAGTTAGGACAGACCTCTATGGCTACACCTTC.

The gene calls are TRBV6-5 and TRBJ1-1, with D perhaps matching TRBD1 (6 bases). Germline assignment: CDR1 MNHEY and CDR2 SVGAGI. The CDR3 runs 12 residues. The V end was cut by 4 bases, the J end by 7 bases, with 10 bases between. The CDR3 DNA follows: TGTGCCAGCAGTTCTGCAGGGGATGAAGCTTTCTTT. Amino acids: CASSSAGDEAFF.

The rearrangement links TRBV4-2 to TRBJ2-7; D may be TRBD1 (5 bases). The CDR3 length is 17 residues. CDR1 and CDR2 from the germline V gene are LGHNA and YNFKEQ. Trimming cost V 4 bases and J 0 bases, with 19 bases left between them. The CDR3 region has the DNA TGTGCCAGCAGCCTCCGCGTAGGGGCAGATGGCTCCTACGAGCAGTACTTC. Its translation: CASSLRVGADGSYEQYF.

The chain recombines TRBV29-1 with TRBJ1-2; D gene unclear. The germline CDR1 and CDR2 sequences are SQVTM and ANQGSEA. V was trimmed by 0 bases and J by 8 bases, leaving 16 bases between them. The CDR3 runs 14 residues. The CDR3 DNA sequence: TGCAGCGTTGAAGAGGTGCGCGTCCGAGGGGGCTACACCTTC. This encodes CSVEEVRVRGGYTF.

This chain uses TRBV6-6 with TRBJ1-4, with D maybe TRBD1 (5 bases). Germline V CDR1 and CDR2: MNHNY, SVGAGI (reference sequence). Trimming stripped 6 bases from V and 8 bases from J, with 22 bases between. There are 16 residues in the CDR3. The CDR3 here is CASSPPDSHLREKLFF. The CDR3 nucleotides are TGTGCCAGCAGCCCCCCCGACAGCCACCTAAGGGAAAAACTGTTTTTT.

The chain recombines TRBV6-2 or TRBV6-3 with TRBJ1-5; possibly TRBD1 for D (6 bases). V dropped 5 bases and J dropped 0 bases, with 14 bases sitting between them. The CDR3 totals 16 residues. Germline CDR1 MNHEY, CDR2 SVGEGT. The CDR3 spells CASSGGQFYSNQPQHF. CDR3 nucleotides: TGTGCCAGCAGTGGGGGACAATTCTATAGCAATCAGCCCCAGCATTTT.

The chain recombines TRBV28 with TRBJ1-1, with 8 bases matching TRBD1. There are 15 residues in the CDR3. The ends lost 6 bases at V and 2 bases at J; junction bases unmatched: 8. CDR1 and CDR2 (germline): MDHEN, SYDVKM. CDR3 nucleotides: TGTGCCAGCAGCCCGGGACAGGATCGAAACACTGAAGCTTTCTTT. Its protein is CASSPGQDRNTEAFF.

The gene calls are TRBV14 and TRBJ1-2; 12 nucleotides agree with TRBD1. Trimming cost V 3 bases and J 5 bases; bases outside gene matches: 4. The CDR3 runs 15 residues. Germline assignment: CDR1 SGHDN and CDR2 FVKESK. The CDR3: CASSHGTGGVYGYTF. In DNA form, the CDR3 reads TGTGCCAGCAGCCATGGGACAGGGGGCGTATATGGCTACACCTTC. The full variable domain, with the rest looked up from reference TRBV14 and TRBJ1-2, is EAGVTQFPSHSVIEKGQTVTLRCDPISGHDNLYWYRRVMGKEIKFLLHFVKESKQDESGMPNNRFLAERTGGTYSTLKVQPAELEDSGVYFCASSHGTGGVYGYTFGSGTRLTVV.

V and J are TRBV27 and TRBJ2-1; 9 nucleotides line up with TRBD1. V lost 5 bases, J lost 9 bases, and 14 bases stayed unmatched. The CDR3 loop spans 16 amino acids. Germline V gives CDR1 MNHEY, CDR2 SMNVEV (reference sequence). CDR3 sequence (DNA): TGTGCCAGCAGTCCTCGGACAGGGGTAGGGTTTGGTGAGCAGTTCTTC. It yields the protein CASSPRTGVGFGEQFF.

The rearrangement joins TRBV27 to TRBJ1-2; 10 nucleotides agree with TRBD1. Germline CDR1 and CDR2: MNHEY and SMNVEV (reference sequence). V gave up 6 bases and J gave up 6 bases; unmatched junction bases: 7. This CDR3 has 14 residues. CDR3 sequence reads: CASSGDRGWDGYTF. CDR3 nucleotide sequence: TGTGCCAGCAGCGGGGACAGGGGTTGGGATGGCTACACCTTC.

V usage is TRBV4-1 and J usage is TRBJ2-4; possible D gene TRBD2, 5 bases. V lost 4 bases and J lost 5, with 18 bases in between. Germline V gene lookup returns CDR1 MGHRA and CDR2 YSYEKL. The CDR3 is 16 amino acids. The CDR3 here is CASSLSLVAGENIQYF. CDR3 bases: TGCGCCAGCAGCCTGTCGTTAGTCGCCGGGGAAAACATTCAGTACTTC.

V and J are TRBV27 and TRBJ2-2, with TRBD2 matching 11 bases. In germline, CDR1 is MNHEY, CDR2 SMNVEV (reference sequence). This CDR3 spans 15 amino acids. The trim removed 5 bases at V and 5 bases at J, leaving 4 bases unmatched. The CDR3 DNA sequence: TGTGCCAGCAGTCCGCGACTAGCGGGAACCGGGGAGCTGTTTTTT. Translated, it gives CASSPRLAGTGELFF.

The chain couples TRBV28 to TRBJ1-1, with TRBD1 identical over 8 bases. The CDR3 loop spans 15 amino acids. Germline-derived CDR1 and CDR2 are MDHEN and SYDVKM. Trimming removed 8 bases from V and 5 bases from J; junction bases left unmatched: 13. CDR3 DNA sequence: TGTGCCAGCGGGAGGGGGCAGGGGGCATGGACTGAAGCTTTCTTT. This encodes CASGRGQGAWTEAFF.

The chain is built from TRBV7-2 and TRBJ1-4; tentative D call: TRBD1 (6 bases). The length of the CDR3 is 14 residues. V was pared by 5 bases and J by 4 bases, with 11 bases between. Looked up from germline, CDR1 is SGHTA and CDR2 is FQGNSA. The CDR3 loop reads CASSGDIRNEKLFF. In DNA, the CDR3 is TGTGCCAGCAGCGGGGACATACGTAATGAAAAACTGTTTTTT.

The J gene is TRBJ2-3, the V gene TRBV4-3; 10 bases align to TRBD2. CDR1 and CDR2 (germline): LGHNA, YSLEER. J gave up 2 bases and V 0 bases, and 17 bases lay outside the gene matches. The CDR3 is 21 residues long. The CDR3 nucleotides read TGCGCCAGCAGCCAAGATCGTGCTAGCGGGGGTAGCTTATTTATCACAGATACGCAGTATTTT. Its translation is CASSQDRASGGSLFITDTQYF.

The CDR3 reads CASNSLERTSYEQYF. CDR3 nucleotides: TGTGCCAGCAACTCCCTGGAGCGGACCTCCTACGAGCAGTACTTC. The chain combines TRBV28 with TRBJ2-7, with D possibly matching TRBD2 (5 bases). The germline V gene encodes CDR1 MDHEN and CDR2 SYDVKM. The CDR3 totals 15 residues. V dropped 7 bases and J dropped 0 bases, with 16 bases sitting between them.

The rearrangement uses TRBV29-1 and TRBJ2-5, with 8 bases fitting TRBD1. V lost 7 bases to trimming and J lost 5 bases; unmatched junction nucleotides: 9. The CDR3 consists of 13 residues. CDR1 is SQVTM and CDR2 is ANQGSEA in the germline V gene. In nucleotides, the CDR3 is TGCAGCGCCGCAGGGGGCCTTACTGAGACCCAGTACTTC. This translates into CSAAGGLTETQYF.

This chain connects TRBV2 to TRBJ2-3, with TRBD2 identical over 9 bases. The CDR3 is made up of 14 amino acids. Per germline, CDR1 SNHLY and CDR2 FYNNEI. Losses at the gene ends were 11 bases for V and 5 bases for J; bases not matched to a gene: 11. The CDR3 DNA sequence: TGTGCCGGAGAATTAGCGGGAGTGGAAGATACGCAGTATTTT. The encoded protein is CAGELAGVEDTQYF.